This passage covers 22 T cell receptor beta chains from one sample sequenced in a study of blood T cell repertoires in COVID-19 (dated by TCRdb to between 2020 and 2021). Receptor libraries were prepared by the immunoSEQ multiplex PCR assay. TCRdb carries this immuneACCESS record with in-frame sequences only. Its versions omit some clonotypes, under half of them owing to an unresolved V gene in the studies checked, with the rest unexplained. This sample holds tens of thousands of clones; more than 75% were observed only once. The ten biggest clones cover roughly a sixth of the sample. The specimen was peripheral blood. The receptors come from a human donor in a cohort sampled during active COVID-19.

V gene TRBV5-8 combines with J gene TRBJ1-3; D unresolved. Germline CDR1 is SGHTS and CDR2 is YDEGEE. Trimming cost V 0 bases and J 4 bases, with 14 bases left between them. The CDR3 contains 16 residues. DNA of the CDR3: TGTGCCAGCAGCTTGGGAAGGTGGCTGGGCGGAAACACCATATATTTT. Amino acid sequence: CASSLGRWLGGNTIYF.

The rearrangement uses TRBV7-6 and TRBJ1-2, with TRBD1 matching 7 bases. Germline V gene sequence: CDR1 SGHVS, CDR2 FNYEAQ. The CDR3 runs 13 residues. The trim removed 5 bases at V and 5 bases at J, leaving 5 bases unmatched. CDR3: CASSPARGYGYTF. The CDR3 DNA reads TGTGCCAGCAGCCCCGCCAGGGGGTATGGCTACACCTTC.

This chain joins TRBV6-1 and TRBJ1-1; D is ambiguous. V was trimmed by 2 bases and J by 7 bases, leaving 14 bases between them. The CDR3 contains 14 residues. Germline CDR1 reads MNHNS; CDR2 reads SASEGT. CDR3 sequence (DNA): TGTGCCAGCAGTGAACGGGCGGGCGACCGTGAAGCTTTCTTT. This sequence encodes CASSERAGDREAFF.

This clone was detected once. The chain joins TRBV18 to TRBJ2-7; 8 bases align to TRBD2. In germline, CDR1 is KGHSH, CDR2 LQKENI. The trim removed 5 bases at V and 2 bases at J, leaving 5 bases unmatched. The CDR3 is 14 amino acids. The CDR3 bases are TGTGCCAGCTCATCCCGGACTAGCCCCTACGAGCAGTACTTC. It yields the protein CASSSRTSPYEQYF. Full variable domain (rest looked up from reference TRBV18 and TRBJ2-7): NAGVMQNPRHLVRRRGQEARLRCSPMKGHSHVYWYRQLPEEGLKFMVYLQKENIIDESGMPKERFSAEFPKEGPSILRIQQVVRGDSAAYFCASSSRTSPYEQYFGPGTRLTVT.

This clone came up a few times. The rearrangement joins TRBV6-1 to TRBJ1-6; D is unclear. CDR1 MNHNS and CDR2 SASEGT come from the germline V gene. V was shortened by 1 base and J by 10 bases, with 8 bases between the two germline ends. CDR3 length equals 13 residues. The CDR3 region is CASSEEEISPLHF. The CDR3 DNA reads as TGTGCCAGCAGTGAAGAAGAGATCTCACCCCTCCACTTT.

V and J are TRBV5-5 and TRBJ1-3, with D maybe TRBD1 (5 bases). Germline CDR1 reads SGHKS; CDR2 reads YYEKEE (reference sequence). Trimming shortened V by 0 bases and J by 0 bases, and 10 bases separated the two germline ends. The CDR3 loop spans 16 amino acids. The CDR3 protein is CASSLGTSNSGNTIYF. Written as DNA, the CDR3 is TGTGCCAGCAGCTTGGGGACATCCAACTCTGGAAACACCATATATTTT.

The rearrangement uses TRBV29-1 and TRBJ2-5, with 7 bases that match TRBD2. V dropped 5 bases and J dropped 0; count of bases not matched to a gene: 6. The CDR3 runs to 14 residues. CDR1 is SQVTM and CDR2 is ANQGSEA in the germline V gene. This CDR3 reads CSVQPAGYQETQYF. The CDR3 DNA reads TGCAGCGTTCAACCAGCGGGGTACCAAGAGACCCAGTACTTC.

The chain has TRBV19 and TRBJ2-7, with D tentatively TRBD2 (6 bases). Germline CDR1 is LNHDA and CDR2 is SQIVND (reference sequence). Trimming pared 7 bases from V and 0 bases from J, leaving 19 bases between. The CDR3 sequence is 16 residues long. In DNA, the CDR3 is TGTGCCAGTAACCGAAGGGGCGGGGATAGCTCCTACGAGCAGTACTTC. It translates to CASNRRGGDSSYEQYF.

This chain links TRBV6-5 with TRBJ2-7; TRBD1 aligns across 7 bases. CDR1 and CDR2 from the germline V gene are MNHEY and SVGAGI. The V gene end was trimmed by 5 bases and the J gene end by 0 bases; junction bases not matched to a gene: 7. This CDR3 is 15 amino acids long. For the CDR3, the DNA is TGTGCCAGCAGTCCCCTAAACAGGGGCTCCTACGAGCAGTACTTC. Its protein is CASSPLNRGSYEQYF.

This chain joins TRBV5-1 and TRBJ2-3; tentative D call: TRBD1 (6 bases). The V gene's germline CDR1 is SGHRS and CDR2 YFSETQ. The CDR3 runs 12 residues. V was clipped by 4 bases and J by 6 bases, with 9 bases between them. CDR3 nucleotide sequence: TGCGCCAGCAGCCCGCAGGGGGATACGCAGTATTTT. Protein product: CASSPQGDTQYF.

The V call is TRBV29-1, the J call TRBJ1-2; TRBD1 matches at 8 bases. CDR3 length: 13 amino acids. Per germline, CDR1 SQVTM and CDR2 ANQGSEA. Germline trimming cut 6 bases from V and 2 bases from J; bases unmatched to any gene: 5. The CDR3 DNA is TGCAGCGTGACAGGGGTGGGGAACTATGGCTACACCTTC. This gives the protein CSVTGVGNYGYTF.

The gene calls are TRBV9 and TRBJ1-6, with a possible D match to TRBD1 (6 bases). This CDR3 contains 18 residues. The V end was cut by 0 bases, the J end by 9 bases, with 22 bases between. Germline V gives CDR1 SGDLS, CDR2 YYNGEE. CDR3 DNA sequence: TGTGCCAGCAGCGTAGGTTCAGGGGCTGGCTTGACGGGTTCACCCCTCCACTTT. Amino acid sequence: CASSVGSGAGLTGSPLHF. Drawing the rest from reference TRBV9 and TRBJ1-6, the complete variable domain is DSGVTQTPKHLITATGQRVTLRCSPRSGDLSVYWYQQSLDQGLQFLIQYYNGEERAKGNILERFSAQQFPDLHSELNLSSLELGDSALYFCASSVGSGAGLTGSPLHFGNGTRLTVT.

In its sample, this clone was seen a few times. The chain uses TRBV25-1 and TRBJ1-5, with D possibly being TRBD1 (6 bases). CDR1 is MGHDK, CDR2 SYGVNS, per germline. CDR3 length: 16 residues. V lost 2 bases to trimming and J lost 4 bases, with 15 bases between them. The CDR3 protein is CASSEGGSGGNQPQHF. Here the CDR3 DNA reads TGTGCCAGCAGTGAAGGGGGCTCGGGGGGAAATCAGCCCCAGCATTTT.

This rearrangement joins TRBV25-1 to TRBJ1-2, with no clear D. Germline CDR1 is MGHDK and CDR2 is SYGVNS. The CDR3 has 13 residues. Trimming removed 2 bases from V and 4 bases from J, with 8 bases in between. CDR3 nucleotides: TGTGCCAGCAGTGAAGTCGGTACCTATGGCTACACCTTC. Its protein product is CASSEVGTYGYTF.

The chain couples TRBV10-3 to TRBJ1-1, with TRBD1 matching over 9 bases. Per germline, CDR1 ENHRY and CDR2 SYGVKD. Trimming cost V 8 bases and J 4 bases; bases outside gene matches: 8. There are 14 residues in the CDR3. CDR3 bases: TGTGCCATCGGCCAAGGACAGGGGCTCACTGAAGCTTTCTTT. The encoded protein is CAIGQGQGLTEAFF.

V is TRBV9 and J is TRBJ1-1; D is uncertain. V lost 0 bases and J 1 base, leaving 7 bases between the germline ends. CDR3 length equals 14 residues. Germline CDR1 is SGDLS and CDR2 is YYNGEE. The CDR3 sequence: CASSVGIENTEAFF. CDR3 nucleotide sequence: TGTGCCAGCAGCGTAGGTATAGAGAACACTGAAGCTTTCTTT.

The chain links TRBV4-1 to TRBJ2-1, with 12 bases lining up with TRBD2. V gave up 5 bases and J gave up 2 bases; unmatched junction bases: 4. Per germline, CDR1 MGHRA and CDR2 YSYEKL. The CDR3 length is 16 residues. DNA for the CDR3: TGCGCCAGCAGCACCCGACTAGCGGGGGCCTACAATGAGCAGTTCTTC. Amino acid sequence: CASSTRLAGAYNEQFF.

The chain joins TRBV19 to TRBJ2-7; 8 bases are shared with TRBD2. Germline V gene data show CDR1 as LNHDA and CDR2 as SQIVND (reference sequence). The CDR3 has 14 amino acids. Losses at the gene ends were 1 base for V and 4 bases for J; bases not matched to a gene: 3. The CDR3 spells CASSIAGGPYEQYF. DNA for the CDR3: TGTGCCAGTAGTATAGCGGGGGGGCCGTACGAGCAGTACTTC.

CDR3 nucleotide sequence: TGTGCCAGCAGCAAAATACCCGGGACAGGGGGGGACGAGCAGTACTTC. Translating gives CASSKIPGTGGDEQYF. The chain joins TRBV11-2 to TRBJ2-7; TRBD1 matches at 11 bases. This CDR3 has 16 amino acids. V lost 5 bases to trimming and J lost 5 bases; unmatched junction nucleotides: 11. Germline V gives CDR1 SGHAT, CDR2 FQNNGV.

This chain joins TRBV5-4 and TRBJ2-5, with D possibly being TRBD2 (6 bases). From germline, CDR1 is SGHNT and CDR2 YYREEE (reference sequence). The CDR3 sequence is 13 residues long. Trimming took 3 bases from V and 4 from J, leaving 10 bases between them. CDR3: CASSSTEGETQYF. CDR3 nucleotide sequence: TGTGCCAGCAGCTCGACGGAGGGAGAGACCCAGTACTTC.

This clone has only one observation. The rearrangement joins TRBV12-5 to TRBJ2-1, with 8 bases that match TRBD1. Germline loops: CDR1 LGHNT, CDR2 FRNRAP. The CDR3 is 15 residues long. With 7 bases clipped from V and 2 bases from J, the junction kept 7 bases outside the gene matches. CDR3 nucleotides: TGTGCTAGTGTTAGGGCAGGGGGCACCTACAATGAGCAGTTCTTC. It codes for CASVRAGGTYNEQFF.

CDR3 residues: CASSFASGGTYEQYF. CDR3 nucleotides: TGCGCCAGCAGCTTTGCTAGCGGGGGAACCTACGAGCAGTACTTC. The chain uses TRBV5-1 and TRBJ2-7; 10 nucleotides line up with TRBD2. V shed 2 bases and J 2 bases; nucleotides not matched to a gene: 4. The germline CDR1 and CDR2 sequences are SGHRS and YFSETQ. The CDR3 covers 15 residues.